This TCR beta chain was found in a study of blood T cell repertoires in COVID-19. Across the whole study: The analysed material was cDNA or gDNA that came from T cells, B-cell-depleted T cells, or PBMCs.

The length of the CDR3 is 14 residues. V lost 9 bases, J lost 4 bases, and 5 bases stayed unmatched. Germline values: CDR1 SNHLY, CDR2 FYNNEI. This table comes from immunoSEQ multiplex PCR, and its TCRdb copy is limited to in-frame clones, with some not included. The repertoire consists of a few hundred thousand clones, with roughly 90% occurring once and the leading ten covering roughly 1.2%. Of note for this clone: This sample also contains other DNA sequences that code for the same CDR3.

Source material: peripheral blood. The V gene is TRBV2, the J gene TRBJ2-1; 11 bases agree with TRBD2. The TCR comes from a man aged 40-49 years with acute or convalescent COVID-19. The CDR3 nucleotides are TGTGCCAGTACCGGGACTAGCGGTTACAATGAGCAGTTCTTC. Amino acids: CASTGTSGYNEQFF.